This record concerns one T cell receptor beta chain sequence. This sample is part of a study of blood T cell repertoires in COVID-19. Per the authors' pipeline: Reference gene primer amplification gave estimated nucleated cell counts. Measured with immunoSEQ multiplex PCR; TCRdb has only the in-frame clones, and not every one. V and J calls and clone size are given by that table; D and trimming were obtained from the DNA. The repertoire holds 200,000 or so clones, with about 90% as singletons. After removal of 3 bases from V and 8 bases from J, the junction contained 12 bases not matched to a gene. CDR3 length: 15 residues. The germline V gene encodes CDR1 LNHDA and CDR2 SQIVND (reference sequence).

The sequencing input was PBMCs or T cells enriched from blood (not recorded which). The sequence came from a woman between 25 and 40 years old who had been exposed to COVID-19. This chain joins TRBV19 and TRBJ1-2; 7 nucleotides agree with TRBD1. As DNA, the CDR3 is TGTGCCAGTAGTATCCCAGACAGGGCGGTACGAGGCTACACCTTC. Translation gives CASSIPDRAVRGYTF.